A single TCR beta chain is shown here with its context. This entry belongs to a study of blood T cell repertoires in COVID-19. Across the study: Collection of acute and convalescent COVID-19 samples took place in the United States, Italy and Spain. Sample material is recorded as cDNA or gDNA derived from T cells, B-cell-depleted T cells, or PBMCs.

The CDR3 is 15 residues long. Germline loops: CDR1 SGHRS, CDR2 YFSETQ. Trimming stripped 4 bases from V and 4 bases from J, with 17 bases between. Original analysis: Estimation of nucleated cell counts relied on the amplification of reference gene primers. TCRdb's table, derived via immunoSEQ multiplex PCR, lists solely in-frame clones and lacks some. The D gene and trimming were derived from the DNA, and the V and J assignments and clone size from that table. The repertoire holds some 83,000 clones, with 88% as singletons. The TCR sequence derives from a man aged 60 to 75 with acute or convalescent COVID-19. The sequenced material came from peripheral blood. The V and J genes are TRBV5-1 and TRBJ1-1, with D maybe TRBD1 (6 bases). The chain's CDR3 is CASSTDSGAGTEAFF. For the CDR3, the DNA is TGCGCCAGCAGCACGGACAGTGGGGCGGGCACTGAAGCTTTCTTT.